The 3 T cell receptor beta chains in this list originate from one sample, sequenced in a study of blood T cell repertoires in COVID-19. The data were produced by immunoSEQ multiplex PCR, yet TCRdb's version contains in-frame clones alone and is incomplete. Of 200,000 to 250,000 clones listed, about 80% are singletons. Sequenced input: peripheral blood. The receptors derive from a woman in her 30s who had recovered from COVID-19.

This chain connects TRBV30 to TRBJ2-7; possible D gene TRBD1, 5 bases. Germline CDR1 reads GTSNPN; CDR2 reads SVGIG (reference sequence). CDR3 size: 13 residues. The V gene lost 8 bases and the J gene lost 0 bases, with 14 bases spanning the gap. The CDR3 bases are TGTGCCCGCCGAGAGCAGGGCTCCTACGAGCAGTACTTC. Translated: CARREQGSYEQYF.

This clone was seen only once. J is TRBJ2-5 and V is TRBV30, with D unresolved. The CDR3 is 14 residues long. V lost 1 base and J 5 bases, leaving 14 bases between the germline ends. Germline V gene lookup returns CDR1 GTSNPN and CDR2 SVGIG (reference sequence). The chain's CDR3 is CAWSATDFGETQYF. Written as DNA, the CDR3 is TGTGCCTGGAGTGCGACGGATTTCGGGGAGACCCAGTACTTC.

This clone was counted between two and nine times. The junction shows a germline mismatch at one end, possibly a read error. Within the sample, other DNA sequences also encode this same CDR3. V is TRBV24-1 and J is TRBJ1-6; no clear D gene. Germline-derived CDR1 and CDR2 are KGHDR and SFDVKD. CDR3 length equals 12 residues. The CDR3 sequence is CATSAGSSPLHF. For the CDR3, the DNA is TGTGCCACGAGTGCGGGGAGCTCACCCCTCCACTTT.